This entry describes one T cell receptor (beta chain). The source of the sample is a study of blood T cell repertoires in COVID-19. About the study: COVID-19 samples, acute and convalescent, were from the United States, Italy and Spain.

CDR3 size: 16 residues. Germline-derived CDR1 and CDR2 are MGHRA and YSYEKL. The trim removed 4 bases at V and 3 bases at J, leaving 9 bases unmatched. TCRdb's table, derived via immunoSEQ multiplex PCR, lists solely in-frame clones and lacks some. The table has about 56,000 clones, nearly 90% seen once. V gene TRBV4-1 combines with J gene TRBJ2-1; 7 bases are a match to TRBD2. Input material: peripheral blood. This clonotype was obtained from a woman aged 55-70 years with COVID-19, enrolled during active disease. The CDR3 DNA reads as TGCGCCAGCAGCCTTCTAACTAGCGACTTCTACAATGAGCAGTTCTTC. As protein: CASSLLTSDFYNEQFF.